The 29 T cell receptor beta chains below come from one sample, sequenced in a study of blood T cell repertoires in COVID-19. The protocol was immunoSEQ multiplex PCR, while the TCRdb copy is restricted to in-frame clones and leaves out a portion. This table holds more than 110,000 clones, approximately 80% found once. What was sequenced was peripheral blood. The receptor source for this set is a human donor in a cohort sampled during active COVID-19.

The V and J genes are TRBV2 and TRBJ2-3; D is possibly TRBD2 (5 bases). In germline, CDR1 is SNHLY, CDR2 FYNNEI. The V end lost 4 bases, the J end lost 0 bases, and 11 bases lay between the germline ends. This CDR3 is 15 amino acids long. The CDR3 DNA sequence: TGTGCCAGCAGTGTAAGCGGTCCTAGCACAGATACGCAGTATTTT. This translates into CASSVSGPSTDTQYF.

The CDR3 region is CASTGEVLTEAFF. CDR3 DNA sequence: TGTGCCAGTACAGGGGAGGTTTTAACTGAAGCTTTCTTT. The chain links TRBV2 to TRBJ1-1; 7 bases are a match to TRBD1. This CDR3 comprises 13 residues. In germline, CDR1 is SNHLY, CDR2 FYNNEI. J lost 5 bases, V lost 9 bases, and 9 bases had no gene match.

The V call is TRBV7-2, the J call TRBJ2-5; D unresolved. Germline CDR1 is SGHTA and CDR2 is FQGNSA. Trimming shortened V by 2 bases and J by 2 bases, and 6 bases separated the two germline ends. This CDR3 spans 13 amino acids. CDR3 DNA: TGTGCCAGCAGCTTAATTATTCAAGAGACCCAGTACTTC. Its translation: CASSLIIQETQYF.

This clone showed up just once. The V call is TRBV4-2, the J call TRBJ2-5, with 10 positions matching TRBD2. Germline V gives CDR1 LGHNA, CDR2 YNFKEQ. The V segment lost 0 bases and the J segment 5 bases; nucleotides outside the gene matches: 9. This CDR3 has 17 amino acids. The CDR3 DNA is TGTGCCAGCAGCCAAGATTTGGCAGCGGGGGGGCTGGAGACCCAGTACTTC. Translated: CASSQDLAAGGLETQYF.

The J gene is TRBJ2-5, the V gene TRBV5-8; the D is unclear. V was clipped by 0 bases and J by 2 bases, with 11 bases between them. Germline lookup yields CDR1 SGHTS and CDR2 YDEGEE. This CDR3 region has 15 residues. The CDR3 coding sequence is TGTGCCAGCAGCTTGGTGACAAAAGTACAAGAGACCCAGTACTTC. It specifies CASSLVTKVQETQYF.

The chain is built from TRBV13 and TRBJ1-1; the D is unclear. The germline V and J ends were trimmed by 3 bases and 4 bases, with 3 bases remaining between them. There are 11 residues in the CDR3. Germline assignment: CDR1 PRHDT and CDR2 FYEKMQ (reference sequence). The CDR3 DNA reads TGTGCCAGCAGCTTTATCACTGAAGCTTTCTTT. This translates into CASSFITEAFF.

The CDR3, as DNA: TGTGCCAGTAGTATTGGACTAGCGGGAGTAGGTGAGCAGTTCTTC. It is translated as CASSIGLAGVGEQFF. This chain uses TRBV19 with TRBJ2-1, with 13 bases matching TRBD2. CDR1 is LNHDA, CDR2 SQIVND, per germline (reference sequence). The CDR3 has 15 amino acids. V lost 3 bases and J lost 9; bases outside the gene matches: 5.

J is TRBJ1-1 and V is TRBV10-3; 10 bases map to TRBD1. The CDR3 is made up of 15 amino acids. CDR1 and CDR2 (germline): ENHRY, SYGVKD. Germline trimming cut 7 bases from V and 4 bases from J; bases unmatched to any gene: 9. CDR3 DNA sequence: TGTGCCATCATGCCCGGGACAGGGGTTGGCACTGAAGCTTTCTTT. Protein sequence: CAIMPGTGVGTEAFF.

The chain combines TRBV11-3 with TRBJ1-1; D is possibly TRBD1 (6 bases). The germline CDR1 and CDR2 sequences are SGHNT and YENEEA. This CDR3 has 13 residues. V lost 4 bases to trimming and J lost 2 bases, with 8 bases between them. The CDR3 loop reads CASSWTANTEAFF. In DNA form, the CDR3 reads TGTGCCAGCAGCTGGACAGCCAACACTGAAGCTTTCTTT.

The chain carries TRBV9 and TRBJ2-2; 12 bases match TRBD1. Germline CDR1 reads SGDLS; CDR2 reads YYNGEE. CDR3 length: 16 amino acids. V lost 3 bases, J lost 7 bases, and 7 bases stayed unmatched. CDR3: CASSAPGQGAGGELFF. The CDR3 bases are TGTGCCAGCAGCGCACCGGGACAGGGGGCCGGCGGGGAGCTGTTTTTT.

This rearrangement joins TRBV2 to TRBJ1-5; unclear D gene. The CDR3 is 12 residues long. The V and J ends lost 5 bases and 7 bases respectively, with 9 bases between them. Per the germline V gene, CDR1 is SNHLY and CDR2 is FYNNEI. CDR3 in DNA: TGTGCCAGCAGTAATCCAGGACAGCCCCAGCATTTT. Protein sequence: CASSNPGQPQHF.

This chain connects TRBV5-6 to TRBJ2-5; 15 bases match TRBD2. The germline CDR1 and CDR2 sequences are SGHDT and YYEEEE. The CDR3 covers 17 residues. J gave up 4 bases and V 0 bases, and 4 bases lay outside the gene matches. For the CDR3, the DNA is TGTGCCAGCAGCTTGGGGACTAGCGGGGGGGTTGGAGAGACCCAGTACTTC. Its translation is CASSLGTSGGVGETQYF.

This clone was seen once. The CDR3 reads CASSIDATGLAKETQYF. CDR3 sequence (DNA): TGTGCCAGTAGTATAGATGCGACGGGACTAGCGAAAGAGACCCAGTACTTC. The chain couples TRBV19 to TRBJ2-5; 10 positions agree with TRBD2. In germline, CDR1 is LNHDA, CDR2 SQIVND (reference sequence). Trimming took 0 bases from V and 3 from J; bases not matched to a gene: 7. The CDR3 extends over 17 amino acids.

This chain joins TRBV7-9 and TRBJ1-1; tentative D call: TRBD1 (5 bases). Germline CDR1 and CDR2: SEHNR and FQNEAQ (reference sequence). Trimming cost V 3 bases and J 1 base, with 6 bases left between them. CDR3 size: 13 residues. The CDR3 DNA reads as TGTGCCAGCAGCTTTCAGGGGAACACTGAAGCTTTCTTT. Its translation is CASSFQGNTEAFF.

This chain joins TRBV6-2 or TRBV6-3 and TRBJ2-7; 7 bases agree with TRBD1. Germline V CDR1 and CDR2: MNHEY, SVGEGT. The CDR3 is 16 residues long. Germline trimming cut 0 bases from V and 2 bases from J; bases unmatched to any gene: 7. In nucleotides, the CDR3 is TGTGCCAGCAGTTACTCGATAGTTGGACAGGCCTACGAGCAGTACTTC. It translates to CASSYSIVGQAYEQYF.

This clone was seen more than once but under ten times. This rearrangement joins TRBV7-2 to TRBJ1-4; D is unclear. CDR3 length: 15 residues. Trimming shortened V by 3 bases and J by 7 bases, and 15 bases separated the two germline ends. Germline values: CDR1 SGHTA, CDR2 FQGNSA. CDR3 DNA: TGTGCCAGCAGCTTTTCTTGGGAGGGAGGTGAAAAACTGTTTTTT. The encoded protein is CASSFSWEGGEKLFF. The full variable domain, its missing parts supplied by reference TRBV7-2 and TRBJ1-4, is GAGVSQSPSNKVTEKGKDVELRCDPISGHTALYWYRQSLGQGLEFLIYFQGNSAPDKSGLPSDRFSAERTGGSVSTLTIQRTQQEDSAVYLCASSFSWEGGEKLFFGSGTQLSVL.

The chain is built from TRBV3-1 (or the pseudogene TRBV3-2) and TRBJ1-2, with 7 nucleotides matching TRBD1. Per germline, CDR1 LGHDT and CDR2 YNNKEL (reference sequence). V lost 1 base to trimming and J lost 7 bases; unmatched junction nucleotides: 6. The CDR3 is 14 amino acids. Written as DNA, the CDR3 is TGTGCCAGCAGCCAAGGGAGGGGGCAACGTGGCTACACCTTC. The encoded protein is CASSQGRGQRGYTF.

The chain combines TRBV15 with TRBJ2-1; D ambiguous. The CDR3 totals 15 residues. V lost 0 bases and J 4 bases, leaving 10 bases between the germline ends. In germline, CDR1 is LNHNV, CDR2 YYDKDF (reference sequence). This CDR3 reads CATSRDLGSYNEQFF. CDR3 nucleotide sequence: TGTGCCACCAGCAGAGATCTAGGCAGTTACAATGAGCAGTTCTTC.

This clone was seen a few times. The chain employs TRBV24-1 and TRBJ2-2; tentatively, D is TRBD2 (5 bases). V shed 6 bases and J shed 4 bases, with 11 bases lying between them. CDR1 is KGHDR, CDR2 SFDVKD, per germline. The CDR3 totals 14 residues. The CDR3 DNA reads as TGTGCCACCAGTTCAGTCGCGGGCACCGGGGAGCTGTTTTTT. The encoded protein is CATSSVAGTGELFF.

The CDR3 DNA reads as TGTGCCAGCGGACCAAGCGGGGGGGTAGAGACCCAGTACTTC. Its translation is CASGPSGGVETQYF. The chain carries TRBV7-8 and TRBJ2-5; 10 nucleotides align to TRBD2. The germline CDR1 and CDR2 sequences are SGHVS and FQNEAQ. The CDR3 runs to 14 residues. V trimming: 8 bases; J trimming: 4 bases; junction bases outside the gene matches: 7.

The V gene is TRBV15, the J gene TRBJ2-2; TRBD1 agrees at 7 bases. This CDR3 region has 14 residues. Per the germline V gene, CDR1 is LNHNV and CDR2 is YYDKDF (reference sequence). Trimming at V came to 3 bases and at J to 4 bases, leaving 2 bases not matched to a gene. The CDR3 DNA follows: TGTGCCACCAGCAGGGACAGGTCCACCGGGGAGCTGTTTTTT. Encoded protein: CATSRDRSTGELFF.

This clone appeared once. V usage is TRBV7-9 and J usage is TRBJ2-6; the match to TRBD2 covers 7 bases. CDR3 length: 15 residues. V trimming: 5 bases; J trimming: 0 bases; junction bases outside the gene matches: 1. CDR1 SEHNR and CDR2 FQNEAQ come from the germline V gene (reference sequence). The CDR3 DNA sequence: TGTGCCAGCAGCACGGGAGGCTCTGGGGCCAACGTCCTGACTTTC. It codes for CASSTGGSGANVLTF.

The CDR3 here is CASSLSGGAEQFF. CDR3 nucleotides: TGTGCCAGCAGCTTATCCGGGGGAGCCGAGCAGTTCTTC. This chain uses TRBV11-3 with TRBJ2-1, with a tentative D call TRBD2 (6 bases). The germline V gene encodes CDR1 SGHNT and CDR2 YENEEA. This CDR3 has 13 amino acids. Trimming took off 2 bases at V and 10 bases at J, with 12 bases between the two ends.

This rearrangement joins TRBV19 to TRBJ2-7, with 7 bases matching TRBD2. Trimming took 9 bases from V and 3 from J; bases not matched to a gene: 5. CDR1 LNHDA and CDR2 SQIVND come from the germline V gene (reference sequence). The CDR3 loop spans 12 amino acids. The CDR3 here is CASGGYGYEQYF. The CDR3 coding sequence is TGTGCCAGCGGGGGGTATGGCTACGAGCAGTACTTC.

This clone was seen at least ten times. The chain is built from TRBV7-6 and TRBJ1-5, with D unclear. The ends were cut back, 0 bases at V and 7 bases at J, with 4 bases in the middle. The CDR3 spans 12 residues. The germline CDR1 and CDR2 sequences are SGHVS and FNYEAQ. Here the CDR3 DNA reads TGTGCCAGCAGCTTAGCTGGCCAGCCCCAGCATTTT. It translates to CASSLAGQPQHF.

CDR3 bases: TGTGCCAGCAGCTTGGACCCAGCAACTAATGAAAAACTGTTTTTT. Amino acids: CASSLDPATNEKLFF. The gene calls are TRBV5-5 and TRBJ1-4; no reliable D call. This CDR3 has 15 residues. The germline V and J ends were trimmed by 0 bases and 0 bases, with 6 bases remaining between them. Germline lookup yields CDR1 SGHKS and CDR2 YYEKEE (reference sequence).

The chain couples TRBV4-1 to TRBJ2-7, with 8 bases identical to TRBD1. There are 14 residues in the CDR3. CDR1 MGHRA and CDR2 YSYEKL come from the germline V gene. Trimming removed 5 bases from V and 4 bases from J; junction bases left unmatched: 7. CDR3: CASSSRDRQYEQYF. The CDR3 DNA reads TGCGCCAGCAGCTCCCGGGACAGGCAATACGAGCAGTACTTC.

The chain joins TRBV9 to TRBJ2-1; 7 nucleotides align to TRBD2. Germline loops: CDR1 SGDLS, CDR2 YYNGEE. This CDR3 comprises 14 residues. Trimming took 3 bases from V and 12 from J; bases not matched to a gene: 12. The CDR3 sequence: CASSDLTGGTVQFF. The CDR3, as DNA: TGTGCCAGCAGCGATCTTACGGGGGGAACTGTGCAGTTCTTC.

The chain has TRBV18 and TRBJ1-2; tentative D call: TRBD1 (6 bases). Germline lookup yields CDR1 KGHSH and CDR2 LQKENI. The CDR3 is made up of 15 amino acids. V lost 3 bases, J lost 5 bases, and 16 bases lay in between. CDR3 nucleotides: TGTGCCAGCTCACCCCCGCCGGCAGGGGCTTATGGCTACACCTTC. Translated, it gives CASSPPPAGAYGYTF.